This T cell receptor (beta chain) was sequenced for a study of CD8+ T cells in alopecia areata listed by TCRdb under 2018. A note on the overall study: High-throughput TCRbeta sequencing was used to examine T cell clonal expansion in alopecia areata in both the C3H/HeJ mouse model and human patients. RNA was obtained with the PAXgene miRNA kit for fixed scalp, the miRNeasy kit for PBMCs, and the RNeasy kit for mouse skin. Scalp clonality was compared among normal scalp (n=4), patchy alopecia areata scalp (n=8), and alopecia totalis/universalis scalp (n=8). Scalp tissue and sorted CD4+ and CD8+ peripheral blood T cells from patchy and totalis/universalis alopecia areata patients and from healthy controls were covered by human TCRbeta sequencing. TCRbeta CDR3 regions were amplified by immunoSEQ multiplex PCR with 35 Vbeta forward and 13 Jbeta reverse primers. The paper's findings and limits, for the study overall: Compared with normal scalp, lesional scalp, particularly in alopecia totalis/universalis, had higher clonality and more expanded CD8+ clones, which suggests antigenic drive. TCR sequences shared between patients were less clear than in mice, possibly partly because of HLA diversity in the patient population. Scalp TCR repertoire analysis is complicated because resident alphabeta T cells in normal human skin are also sequenced, whereas mouse skin is dominated by gammadelta T cells.

There are 11 amino acids in the CDR3, from cysteine to phenylalanine inclusive. The CDR3 DNA has 33 bases and is translated from base 1. The V end loses 1 base and the J end loses 8 bases, and a stretch of 5 bases separates them. Reading the germline V gene (reference sequence) gives CDR1 SEHNR and CDR2 FQNEAQ. Libraries came from the immunoSEQ multiplex PCR assay. RNA was extracted from all samples and reverse transcribed into cDNA, which served as template for TCR sequencing. SuperScript III was used to make first-strand cDNA, primed with a 2:1 mix of oligo-dT and random hexamers. A synthetic immune receptor repertoire was used to gauge amplification bias, and whatever bias remained was removed computationally. Under the source paper's analysis protocol: After raw reads were preprocessed to remove errors, the CDR3 was defined following IMGT conventions as running from the conserved cysteine to phenylalanine. Clonality was calculated as 1 minus Shannon entropy normalized by log2 of the number of productive unique TCRs. CD4 or CD8 identity of scalp clones was inferred by cross-referencing scalp TCRbeta sequences with sorted blood CD4 and CD8 repertoires. TCRdb limited this immuneACCESS table to in-frame rearrangements with V and J called. A share of clones is missing; checked studies link under half to unresolved V genes, and the rest is unexplained. Clone size and V and J calls were adopted from that table, with D and trimming inferred from the DNA. The sample data list roughly 150,000 clones, and approximately 60% of these were observed just once. The ten biggest clones cover 4.8% of the sample.

A note on this clone: Its binding antigen is unknown. No base quality information exists; no much larger clone differs at one position.

PBMCs were isolated by density centrifugation and stained for CD3, CD4 and CD8, after which CD4+ and CD8+ T cells were sorted on a FACSAria. Scalp biopsies and blood samples were obtained from unaffected controls. This chain is built from TRBV7-9 and TRBJ1-1, with the D gene not clear enough to name. Source material: CD4+ T cells sorted from blood. The sequence was collected from a human donor in good health. DNA sequence: TGTGCCAGCAGCTTAGGGCGAGAAGCTTTCTTT. This gives the protein CASSLGREAFF.